A single sample gave rise to the 14 T cell receptor beta chains below, sequenced in a study of blood T cell repertoires in COVID-19. Libraries were prepared by immunoSEQ multiplex PCR; TCRdb keeps only in-frame clonotypes and omits some of them. This sample carries 200,000 to 250,000 clones, under 90% of them seen once, and the ten largest clones take 5.9%. Sequenced sample: peripheral blood. Receptor source: an older man with acute or convalescent COVID-19.

This sequence joins TRBV5-1 and TRBJ2-7; 9 nucleotides match TRBD1. V shed 3 bases and J 1 base; nucleotides not matched to a gene: 2. This CDR3 region has 14 residues. Germline V gene data show CDR1 as SGHRS and CDR2 as YFSETQ. The CDR3: CASSWGTGSYEQYF. The CDR3 region has the DNA TGCGCCAGCAGCTGGGGGACAGGGTCCTACGAGCAGTACTTC.

The chain combines TRBV5-6 with TRBJ2-3; D is perhaps TRBD1 (7 bases). Trimming stripped 4 bases from V and 4 bases from J, with 25 bases between. This CDR3 is 18 amino acids long. Germline V gene sequence: CDR1 SGHDT, CDR2 YYEEEE. The CDR3 region is CASSPPGGLAGGADTQYF. The DNA of the CDR3 is TGTGCCAGCAGCCCCCCTGGGGGACTCGCAGGGGGAGCAGATACGCAGTATTTT.

J is TRBJ1-2 and V is TRBV28; 7 bases align to TRBD1. This CDR3 comprises 13 residues. V gave up 11 bases and J gave up 1 base; unmatched junction bases: 7. Germline assignment: CDR1 MDHEN and CDR2 SYDVKM. The CDR3 coding sequence is TGTGCCGGAGACAGGGCCAATAACTATGGCTACACCTTC. Translation gives CAGDRANNYGYTF.

The genes are TRBV21-1 and TRBJ2-7; the D call TRBD2 from the table was never checked on the DNA. TRBV21-1 is classified as a pseudogene. This CDR3 region has 13 residues. The CDR3 DNA reads as TGTGCCAGCAGCCAGCGGCCGAGGCGCGAGCAGTACGTC. This encodes CASSQRPRREQYV.

Here the CDR3 reads CASSNRKTKYQETQYF. The CDR3, as DNA: TGTGCCAGCAGCAATCGTAAGACTAAGTACCAAGAGACCCAGTACTTC. This chain connects TRBV21-1 to TRBJ2-5; the table's TRBD2 call for D was not verified on the DNA. TRBV21-1 is classified as a pseudogene. There are 16 residues in the CDR3.

This clone has only a few counts. The chain carries TRBV11-2 and TRBJ1-1; TRBD1 matches at 9 bases. CDR1 is SGHAT, CDR2 FQNNGV, per germline. V was clipped by 0 bases and J by 8 bases; unmatched bases: 7. The CDR3 runs to 15 residues. The chain's CDR3 is CASSLDGNRGLEAFF. The DNA of the CDR3 is TGTGCCAGCAGCTTAGATGGGAACAGGGGGCTGGAAGCTTTCTTT.

The CDR3, as DNA: TGTGCCAGCAGCTTGTTCAGCCTGCGGCACACAGATACGCAGTATTTT. Protein: CASSLFSLRHTDTQYF. The chain links TRBV5-6 to TRBJ2-3; no definite D call. Trimming shortened V by 1 base and J by 2 bases, and 14 bases separated the two germline ends. The CDR3 spans 16 residues. CDR1 and CDR2 from the germline V gene are SGHDT and YYEEEE.

This clone was seen a handful of times. V and J are TRBV18 and TRBJ1-2; D is uncertain. Germline V CDR1 and CDR2: KGHSH, LQKENI. The V end lost 3 bases, the J end lost 9 bases, and 11 bases lay between the germline ends. There are 12 residues in the CDR3. CDR3 DNA: TGTGCCAGCTCACCGGGAGGCGCAAGCTACACCTTC. This codes for CASSPGGASYTF.

V is TRBV19 and J is TRBJ1-1; maybe TRBD1 (6 bases). Germline assignment: CDR1 LNHDA and CDR2 SQIVND (reference sequence). V was shortened by 4 bases and J by 5 bases, with 14 bases between the two germline ends. This CDR3 contains 14 residues. The CDR3 DNA reads TGTGCCAGTAGTAGCGGGGGCAGGAGGACTGAAGCTTTCTTT. It is translated as CASSSGGRRTEAFF. Full variable domain (rest looked up from reference TRBV19 and TRBJ1-1): DGGITQSPKYLFRKEGQNVTLSCEQNLNHDAMYWYRQDPGQGLRLIYYSQIVNDFQKGDIAEGYSVSREKKESFPLTVTSAQKNPTAFYLCASSSGGRRTEAFFGQGTRLTVV.

This clone was recorded only once. This chain links TRBV7-2 with TRBJ2-7, with 8 bases fitting TRBD1. The CDR3 spans 15 residues. Per the germline V gene, CDR1 is SGHTA and CDR2 is FQGNSA. V dropped 4 bases and J dropped 3; count of bases not matched to a gene: 8. The CDR3 region is CASSSAGTGYYEQYF. The CDR3 DNA reads as TGTGCCAGCAGCTCCGCCGGGACAGGTTACTACGAGCAGTACTTC.

The chain joins TRBV6-6 to TRBJ2-7; a possible D gene is TRBD2 (5 bases). Trimming removed 0 bases from V and 5 bases from J, with 17 bases in between. Germline V gene sequence: CDR1 MNHNY, CDR2 SVGAGI (reference sequence). The CDR3 is 16 residues long. The chain's CDR3 is CASSYSRRLVLDEQYV. CDR3 nucleotide sequence: TGTGCCAGCAGTTACTCAAGGAGGCTGGTCCTAGACGAGCAGTACGTC.

This clone was seen only a few times. V usage is TRBV5-1 and J usage is TRBJ2-1; possibly TRBD2 for D (5 bases). Trimming pared 0 bases from V and 1 base from J, leaving 11 bases between. The length of the CDR3 is 16 residues. Germline CDR1 SGHRS, CDR2 YFSETQ. This chain's CDR3 is CASSLVAGQSYNEQFF. CDR3 sequence (DNA): TGCGCCAGCAGCTTGGTTGCGGGCCAATCCTACAATGAGCAGTTCTTC. The full variable domain, in which reference TRBV5-1 and TRBJ2-1 provide the parts outside the CDR3, is KAGVTQTPRYLIKTRGQQVTLSCSPISGHRSVSWYQQTPGQGLQFLFEYFSETQRNKGNFPGRFSGRQFSNSRSEMNVSTLELGDSALYLCASSLVAGQSYNEQFFGPGTRLTVL.

The genes are TRBV6-5 and TRBJ1-2; D uncertain. The CDR3 contains 13 residues. V gave up 5 bases and J gave up 7 bases, with 14 bases separating them. The germline CDR1 and CDR2 sequences are MNHEY and SVGAGI. CDR3 loop: CASSPRPRGGYTF. The CDR3 nucleotides read TGTGCCAGCAGTCCCCGCCCCCGGGGTGGCTACACCTTC.

The chain combines TRBV7-2 with TRBJ2-1; the D gene is possibly TRBD1 (5 bases). Trimming stripped 5 bases from V and 8 bases from J, with 16 bases between. This CDR3 is 14 amino acids long. Germline V gives CDR1 SGHTA, CDR2 FQGNSA. The DNA of the CDR3 is TGTGCCAGCAGCCCCCGCAGGGAAAGGTATGAGCAGTTCTTC. Translated, it gives CASSPRRERYEQFF.